This is a list of T cell receptor beta chains from one sample in a study of PD-1 blockade in classical Hodgkin lymphoma. The table came from immunoSEQ multiplex PCR; TCRdb's copy has only in-frame clones and leaves some out. Of about 17,000 clones listed, about four fifths are singletons. The starting material was peripheral blood mononuclear cells (PBMCs), obtained before the second cycle of nivolumab. The receptors shown here come from a human donor with classical Hodgkin lymphoma. Both conserved end residues are part of each CDR3. Fields, in order: D gene, J gene, V gene, clone size, CDR3 DNA, CDR3 protein. A D gene is named only where the DNA matches it firmly. Clone size is given for some rows only: seen once, a few or many times, or a class if the clone is expanded.

D gene: NA
J gene: TRBJ1-2
V gene: TRBV7-8
clone size: medium-sized
CDR3 DNA: TGTGCCAGCACCCGATTGGAGGGAGTGGACTATGGCTACACCTTC
CDR3 protein: CASTRLEGVDYGYTF

D gene: NA
J gene: TRBJ2-3
V gene: TRBV5-6
clone size: NA
CDR3 DNA: TGTGCCAGCAGCTATCAAGATACGCAGTATTTT
CDR3 protein: CASSYQDTQYF

D gene: TRBD1
J gene: TRBJ2-7
V gene: TRBV5-1
clone size: NA
CDR3 DNA: TGCGCCAGCAGCATCGACAGGGGAAGGCTCGACGAGCAGTACTTC
CDR3 protein: CASSIDRGRLDEQYF

D gene: TRBD1
J gene: TRBJ2-3
V gene: TRBV7-2
clone size: NA
CDR3 DNA: TGTGCCAGCAGCCTCGCTATGAGGGCACAGGGGGCAAGGGATACGCAGTATTTT
CDR3 protein: CASSLAMRAQGARDTQYF

D gene: NA
J gene: TRBJ1-4
V gene: TRBV6-5
clone size: NA
CDR3 DNA: TGTGCCAGCAGTTTGGATGGACATTTTGAAAAACTGTTTTTT
CDR3 protein: CASSLDGHFEKLFF

D gene: NA
J gene: TRBJ1-3
V gene: TRBV18
clone size: NA
CDR3 DNA: TGTGCCAGCTCACCACCGGGAGTGATCTCTGGAAACACCATATATTTT
CDR3 protein: CASSPPGVISGNTIYF

D gene: NA
J gene: TRBJ2-7
V gene: TRBV4-1
clone size: NA
CDR3 DNA: TGCGCCAGCAGCCAAGCCGGGACGGCCTCTGAGCAGTACTTC
CDR3 protein: CASSQAGTASEQYF

D gene: NA
J gene: TRBJ1-5
V gene: TRBV5-6
clone size: once
CDR3 DNA: TGTGCCAGCAGCTTGGGCGGTGATCAGCCCCAGCATTTT
CDR3 protein: CASSLGGDQPQHF

D gene: TRBD1
J gene: TRBJ2-7
V gene: TRBV5-1
clone size: NA
CDR3 DNA: TGCGCCAGCAGCCCGGACGGACAGGGTGCCTACGAGCAGTACTTC
CDR3 protein: CASSPDGQGAYEQYF

D gene: NA
J gene: TRBJ2-1
V gene: TRBV4-3
clone size: NA
CDR3 DNA: TGCGCCAGCAGCTTAGGCACCCACAATGAGCAGTTCTTC
CDR3 protein: CASSLGTHNEQFF

D gene: NA
J gene: TRBJ1-2
V gene: TRBV7-3
clone size: NA
CDR3 DNA: TGTGCCAGCAGCCGCGGACCTACATATGGCTACACCTTC
CDR3 protein: CASSRGPTYGYTF

D gene: NA
J gene: TRBJ1-2
V gene: TRBV7-8
clone size: NA
CDR3 DNA: TGTGCCAGCAGCCCGATCCGTGGCTACACCTTC
CDR3 protein: CASSPIRGYTF

D gene: TRBD1
J gene: TRBJ2-3
V gene: TRBV11-2
clone size: NA
CDR3 DNA: TGTGCCAGCACCAAGGACAGGGCGGGATTGGATACGCAGTATTTT
CDR3 protein: CASTKDRAGLDTQYF

D gene: TRBD1
J gene: TRBJ2-7
V gene: TRBV7-8
clone size: NA
CDR3 DNA: TGTGCCAGCAGCTTAGCTGGGACAGGAGACTCGCAGTACTTC
CDR3 protein: CASSLAGTGDSQYF

D gene: TRBD2
J gene: TRBJ2-1
V gene: TRBV7-6
clone size: NA
CDR3 DNA: TGTGCCAGCAGCTCAGCCCCGGGACTAGCGGGGACGAATGAGCAGTTCTTC
CDR3 protein: CASSSAPGLAGTNEQFF

D gene: TRBD2
J gene: TRBJ2-3
V gene: TRBV11-1
clone size: few
CDR3 DNA: TGTGCCAGCAGCTTTAGCGGGGGCCGGACCGATACGCAGTATTTT
CDR3 protein: CASSFSGGRTDTQYF

D gene: NA
J gene: TRBJ2-2
V gene: TRBV5-1
clone size: once
CDR3 DNA: TGCGCCAGCAGCTTGGATTTTAACACCGGGGAGCTGTTTTTT
CDR3 protein: CASSLDFNTGELFF

D gene: TRBD2
J gene: TRBJ2-3
V gene: TRBV7-3
clone size: NA
CDR3 DNA: TGTGCCAGCAGCTCCGCGCGGGGGGGTACCACAGATACGCAGTATTTT
CDR3 protein: CASSSARGGTTDTQYF

D gene: NA
J gene: TRBJ2-5
V gene: TRBV4-3
clone size: NA
CDR3 DNA: TGCGCCAGCAGCCAGGAAGGGCGGCCGGCTGAGACCCAGTACTTC
CDR3 protein: CASSQEGRPAETQYF

D gene: NA
J gene: TRBJ2-1
V gene: TRBV7-6
clone size: NA
CDR3 DNA: TGTGCCAGCAGCTTAGCCGGGGCTATTCCTCTCTTGAACGAGCAGTTCTTC
CDR3 protein: CASSLAGAIPLLNEQFF

D gene: TRBD2
J gene: TRBJ2-6
V gene: TRBV7-8
clone size: NA
CDR3 DNA: TGTGCCAGCAGCTTAAAGCGGGGGGAGCCTGGGGCCAACGTCCTGACTTTC
CDR3 protein: CASSLKRGEPGANVLTF

D gene: TRBD2
J gene: TRBJ2-7
V gene: TRBV7-6
clone size: NA
CDR3 DNA: TGTGCCAGCCCCGGGGGGAAATCCCCGGAAACAAACTACGAGCAGTACTTC
CDR3 protein: CASPGGKSPETNYEQYF

D gene: TRBD2
J gene: TRBJ2-3
V gene: TRBV5-1
clone size: NA
CDR3 DNA: TGCGCCAGCGCCCCCGAACCGGGACTAGCGGGGTGGTATACGCAGTATTTT
CDR3 protein: CASAPEPGLAGWYTQYF

D gene: TRBD2
J gene: TRBJ2-5
V gene: TRBV5-8
clone size: NA
CDR3 DNA: TGTGCCAGCAGCACACTACGGGGGGAAGAGACCCAGTACTTC
CDR3 protein: CASSTLRGEETQYF

D gene: TRBD1
J gene: TRBJ2-3
V gene: TRBV19
clone size: NA
CDR3 DNA: TGTGCCAGTAGTAGACAGGGGGCTGCAGATACGCAGTATTTT
CDR3 protein: CASSRQGAADTQYF

D gene: NA
J gene: TRBJ1-6
V gene: TRBV6-1
clone size: few
CDR3 DNA: TGTGCCAGCAGTGAAATTTCCCGGGGGGATTCACCCCTCCACTTT
CDR3 protein: CASSEISRGDSPLHF

D gene: NA
J gene: TRBJ1-3
V gene: TRBV19
clone size: NA
CDR3 DNA: TGTGCCAGTAGTGCCTCGGATGGGCTCTCTGGAAACACCATATATTTT
CDR3 protein: CASSASDGLSGNTIYF

D gene: TRBD2
J gene: TRBJ2-1
V gene: TRBV9
clone size: NA
CDR3 DNA: TGTGCCAGCAGCGTAGATAGCGGGGGTACCGGGAATGAGCAGTTCTTC
CDR3 protein: CASSVDSGGTGNEQFF

D gene: TRBD1
J gene: TRBJ2-7
V gene: TRBV6-1
clone size: NA
CDR3 DNA: TGTGCCAGCAGGGACGGACAGGGCATCCACGAGCAGTACTTC
CDR3 protein: CASRDGQGIHEQYF

D gene: TRBD1
J gene: TRBJ1-5
V gene: TRBV7-2
clone size: NA
CDR3 DNA: TGTGCCAGCAGCGCTAGGACAGGGAACAATCAGCCCCAGCATTTT
CDR3 protein: CASSARTGNNQPQHF

D gene: NA
J gene: TRBJ1-2
V gene: TRBV7-9
clone size: NA
CDR3 DNA: TGTGCCAGCAGCTTACGCGCGGGAGACTATGGCTACACCTTC
CDR3 protein: CASSLRAGDYGYTF

D gene: TRBD1
J gene: TRBJ2-7
V gene: TRBV4-2
clone size: NA
CDR3 DNA: TGTGCCAGCAGCCAATGGGCGGACAGGGGGCTTGACGAGCAGTACTTC
CDR3 protein: CASSQWADRGLDEQYF

D gene: TRBD1
J gene: TRBJ2-1
V gene: TRBV7-9
clone size: NA
CDR3 DNA: TGTGCCAGCAGCGGGTGGACAGGCGGAGGATGGTCCTACAATGAGCAGTTCTTC
CDR3 protein: CASSGWTGGGWSYNEQFF

D gene: NA
J gene: TRBJ1-5
V gene: TRBV4-1
clone size: NA
CDR3 DNA: TGCGCCAGCAGCCCCCTGGACGGTGCCAATCAGCCCCAGCATTTT
CDR3 protein: CASSPLDGANQPQHF

D gene: NA
J gene: TRBJ1-2
V gene: TRBV30
clone size: NA
CDR3 DNA: TGTGCCTGGACAGGGGCAAACTATGGCTACACCTTC
CDR3 protein: CAWTGANYGYTF

D gene: NA
J gene: TRBJ2-5
V gene: TRBV9
clone size: NA
CDR3 DNA: TGTGCCAGCAGCGTAGGTTCGTCCGGAGGAGAGACCCAGTACTTC
CDR3 protein: CASSVGSSGGETQYF

D gene: TRBD1
J gene: TRBJ1-2
V gene: TRBV7-8
clone size: NA
CDR3 DNA: TGTGCCAGCAGCCTAGGGACAGGGCCGGGCTATGGCTACACCTTC
CDR3 protein: CASSLGTGPGYGYTF

D gene: NA
J gene: TRBJ2-7
V gene: TRBV9
clone size: few
CDR3 DNA: TGTGCCAGCAGCGTAGGCTCCTACGAGCAGTACTTC
CDR3 protein: CASSVGSYEQYF

D gene: TRBD1
J gene: TRBJ1-5
V gene: TRBV28
clone size: NA
CDR3 DNA: TGTGCCAGCAGTTTCGGACAGGGGGCGGTTCAGCCCCAGCATTTT
CDR3 protein: CASSFGQGAVQPQHF

D gene: NA
J gene: TRBJ1-1
V gene: TRBV6-1
clone size: NA
CDR3 DNA: TGTGCCAGCAGTGTGATTGAGTCGGGGGTAACTGAAGCTTTCTTT
CDR3 protein: CASSVIESGVTEAFF

D gene: NA
J gene: TRBJ1-3
V gene: TRBV10-3
clone size: few
CDR3 DNA: TGTGCCATCAGTGTTTCGGAAGGATCTGGAAACACCATATATTTT
CDR3 protein: CAISVSEGSGNTIYF

D gene: NA
J gene: TRBJ2-6
V gene: TRBV5-6
clone size: NA
CDR3 DNA: TGTGCCAGCAGCTTGGAGAGTACGTCTGGGGCCAACGTCCTGACTTTC
CDR3 protein: CASSLESTSGANVLTF

D gene: NA
J gene: TRBJ1-1
V gene: TRBV7-6
clone size: few
CDR3 DNA: TGTGCCAGCAGCTTAGACCAGGGAAACACTGAAGCTTTCTTT
CDR3 protein: CASSLDQGNTEAFF

D gene: NA
J gene: TRBJ2-7
V gene: TRBV4-1
clone size: NA
CDR3 DNA: TGCGCCAGCAGCCCCGATGGGCCGTACGGGGTACGTCGGTTC
CDR3 protein: CASSPDGPYGVRRF

D gene: NA
J gene: TRBJ2-5
V gene: TRBV9
clone size: once
CDR3 DNA: TGTGCCAGCAGCGGGGTAGGAGTAGTGGCTCAAGAGACCCAGTACTTC
CDR3 protein: CASSGVGVVAQETQYF